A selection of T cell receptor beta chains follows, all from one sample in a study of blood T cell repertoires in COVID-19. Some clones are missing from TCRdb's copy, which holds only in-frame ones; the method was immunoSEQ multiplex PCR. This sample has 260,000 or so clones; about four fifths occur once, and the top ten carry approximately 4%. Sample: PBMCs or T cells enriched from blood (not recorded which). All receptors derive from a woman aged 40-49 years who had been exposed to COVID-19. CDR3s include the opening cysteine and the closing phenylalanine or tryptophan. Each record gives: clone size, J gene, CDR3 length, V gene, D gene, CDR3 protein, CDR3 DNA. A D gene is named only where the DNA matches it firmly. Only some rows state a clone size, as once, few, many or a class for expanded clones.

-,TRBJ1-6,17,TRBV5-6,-,CASSLYIDSLPISPLHF,TGTGCCAGCAGCTTGTATATAGACAGCCTTCCCATTTCACCCCTCCACTTT
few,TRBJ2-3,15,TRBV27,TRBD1,CASRPGQGITDTQYF,TGTGCCAGCAGGCCGGGACAGGGAATAACAGATACGCAGTATTTT
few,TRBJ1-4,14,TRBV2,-,CASTPGEGNEKLFF,TGTGCCAGCACACCGGGGGAGGGAAATGAAAAACTGTTTTTT
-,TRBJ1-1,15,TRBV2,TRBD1,CASSKNRGMNTEAFF,TGTGCCAGCAGTAAGAACAGGGGGATGAACACTGAAGCTTTCTTT
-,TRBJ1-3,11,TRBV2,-,CASRPGNTIYF,TGTGCCAGCCGTCCTGGAAACACCATATATTTT
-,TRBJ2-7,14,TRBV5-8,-,CASSLEAVSYEQYF,TGTGCCAGCAGCTTGGAAGCGGTTTCCTACGAGCAGTACTTC
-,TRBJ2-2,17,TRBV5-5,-,CASSLGSNREGTGELFF,TGTGCCAGCAGCTTGGGTTCCAACAGGGAGGGAACCGGGGAGCTGTTTTTT
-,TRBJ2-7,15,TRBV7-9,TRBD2,CASRPTGTTPYEQYF,TGTGCCAGCAGACCTACCGGGACTACCCCCTACGAGCAGTACTTC
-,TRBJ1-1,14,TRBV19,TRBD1,CASTLGGPTTEAFF,TGTGCCAGTACCCTAGGGGGCCCGACCACTGAAGCTTTCTTT
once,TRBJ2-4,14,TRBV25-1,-,CASSDAGFGNIQYF,TGTGCCAGCAGTGATGCCGGTTTTGGTAACATTCAGTACTTC
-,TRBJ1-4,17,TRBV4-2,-,CASSRQAVVATNEKLFF,TGTGCCAGCAGCCGACAAGCGGTGGTTGCAACTAATGAAAAACTGTTTTTT
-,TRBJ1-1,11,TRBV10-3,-,CAIRENTEAFF,TGTGCCATCCGGGAGAACACTGAAGCTTTCTTT
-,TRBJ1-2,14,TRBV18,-,CASSPPSQIYGYTF,TGTGCCAGCTCACCACCTTCCCAGATCTATGGCTACACCTTC
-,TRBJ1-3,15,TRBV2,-,CASTPRTASGNTIYF,TGTGCCAGCACCCCTAGGACAGCCTCTGGAAACACCATATATTTT